A single sample is the source of the 13 T cell receptor beta chains below, sequenced in a study of blood T cells in healthy people across ages. The second PCR ran roughly 6 to 11 cycles with a sample-barcoded 5' primer and J-beta primers. TCRdb processed the 5' RACE reads anew with MiXCR; each CDR3 protein has one entry. The sample lists around 1,000,000 distinct CDR3 sequences, around 25% occurring once. These sequences were also reported in another study, on T cells of mothers and their children.

The source material was blood. The receptors come from a girl aged 2-10 years in good health.

The table lists this clonotype with a few counts. V and J are TRBV7-9 and TRBJ1-1; D remains unclear. The germline CDR1 and CDR2 sequences are SEHNR and FQNEAQ (reference sequence). This CDR3 is built from 14 residues. Trimming shortened V by 7 bases and J by 1 base, and 13 bases separated the two germline ends. The DNA for the CDR3 is TGTGCCAGCAACACAGATCGAGGGAACACTGAAGCTTTCTTT. It codes for CASNTDRGNTEAFF.

This clonotype has only a few counts. The gene calls are TRBV5-1 and TRBJ2-3; no reliable D call. CDR3 length equals 15 residues. The germline V gene has CDR1 SGHRS and CDR2 YFSETQ. Trimming took 0 bases from V and 0 from J, leaving 8 bases between them. The CDR3 sequence: CASSLEGTSTDTQYF. The DNA of the CDR3 is TGCGCCAGCAGCTTGGAGGGCACTAGCACAGATACGCAGTATTTT.

In this sample, this clonotype turned up once. The chain links TRBV29-1 to TRBJ2-1; maybe TRBD2 (6 bases). Germline V gives CDR1 SQVTM, CDR2 ANQGSEA. The germline V and J ends were trimmed by 4 bases and 2 bases, with 18 bases remaining between them. CDR3 length equals 16 residues. This chain's CDR3 is CSVGSQDYQTYNEQFF. The CDR3 region has the DNA TGCAGCGTTGGCTCTCAGGACTACCAGACCTACAATGAGCAGTTCTTC.

The chain links TRBV7-9 to TRBJ1-1; D is unclear. The V and J ends lost 5 bases and 5 bases respectively, with 12 bases between them. From germline, CDR1 is SEHNR and CDR2 FQNEAQ (reference sequence). CDR3 size: 13 residues. The CDR3 loop reads CASSDPVETEAFF. The CDR3, as DNA: TGTGCCAGCAGCGATCCCGTGGAAACTGAAGCTTTCTTT.

This clonotype was counted a few times. V is TRBV6-1 and J is TRBJ2-5, with TRBD1 identical over 7 bases. This CDR3 spans 15 amino acids. V lost 5 bases and J lost 3; bases outside the gene matches: 9. Germline-derived CDR1 and CDR2 are MNHNS and SASEGT. The CDR3 DNA reads as TGTGCCAGCAGTTTGACCGGGACAGTCAAAGAGACCCAGTACTTC. It codes for CASSLTGTVKETQYF.

The V and J genes are TRBV6-4 and TRBJ2-5; unclear D gene. Near its end, the DNA agrees better with TRBJ2-1, so the J call may be wrong. Germline V gives CDR1 MRHNA, CDR2 SNTAGT. This CDR3 region has 13 residues. The CDR3 nucleotides read TGTGCCAGCAGTGACTATTCTTACAATGAGCAGTTCTTC. Amino acid sequence: CASSDYSYNEQFF.

The rearrangement uses TRBV14 and TRBJ1-1; D may be TRBD1 (6 bases). V was trimmed by 5 bases and J by 7 bases, leaving 14 bases between them. Germline values: CDR1 SGHDN, CDR2 FVKESK. There are 13 residues in the CDR3. The CDR3: CASSILTDSEAFF. For the CDR3, the DNA is TGTGCCAGCAGCATCCTGACGGACAGTGAAGCTTTCTTT.

This clonotype was seen a handful of times. The chain combines TRBV15 with TRBJ2-1; D gene uncertain. The germline V gene encodes CDR1 LNHNV and CDR2 YYDKDF (reference sequence). This CDR3 contains 11 residues. Trimming left V 6 bases short and J 6 bases short, with 6 bases between. The CDR3: CATRESNEQFF. In DNA form, the CDR3 reads TGTGCCACCAGGGAGAGCAATGAGCAGTTCTTC.

CDR3: CASSLSVQGGYNEQFF. The CDR3, as DNA: TGTGCCAGCAGTTTATCAGTACAGGGGGGCTACAATGAGCAGTTCTTC. The V call is TRBV27, the J call TRBJ2-5, with 8 bases lining up with TRBD1. With the DNA end fitting TRBJ2-1 better, the J assignment may be wrong. The V gene's germline CDR1 is MNHEY and CDR2 SMNVEV (reference sequence). This CDR3 comprises 16 residues.

This clonotype was seen a handful of times. This chain uses TRBV7-6 with TRBJ1-4, with 8 bases identical to TRBD1. This CDR3 spans 18 amino acids. Germline CDR1 and CDR2: SGHVS and FNYEAQ. The ends lost 5 bases at V and 8 bases at J; junction bases unmatched: 19. For the CDR3, the DNA is TGTGCCAGCAGCCGAAACGGACAGGGAGGGTTTGACGTCGAAAAACTGTTTTTT. This codes for CASSRNGQGGFDVEKLFF. The whole variable domain, remainder taken from reference TRBV7-6 and TRBJ1-4, is GAGVSQSPRYKVTKRGQDVALRCDPISGHVSLYWYRQALGQGPEFLTYFNYEAQQDKSGLPNDRFSAERPEGSISTLTIQRTEQRDSAMYRCASSRNGQGGFDVEKLFFGSGTQLSVL.

As DNA, the CDR3 is TGTGCCAGCAGTACTTCAGGGGACACATCCAATGAAAAACTGTTTTTT. Translation gives CASSTSGDTSNEKLFF. The chain is built from TRBV2 and TRBJ1-4; a possible D gene is TRBD1 (6 bases). V lost 5 bases and J lost 5, with 18 bases in between. This CDR3 region has 16 residues. Germline values: CDR1 SNHLY, CDR2 FYNNEI.

J is TRBJ2-7 and V is TRBV6-1; 9 bases align to TRBD2. With 3 bases clipped from V and 3 bases from J, the junction kept 3 bases outside the gene matches. CDR1 is MNHNS, CDR2 SASEGT, per germline. The CDR3 loop spans 14 amino acids. The CDR3 spells CASSDPTSGYEQYF. CDR3 in DNA: TGTGCCAGCAGTGATCCGACTAGCGGCTACGAGCAGTACTTC.

In this sample, this clonotype turned up a few times. This chain uses TRBV3-1 with TRBJ2-1; 9 bases fit TRBD2. Losses at the gene ends were 3 bases for V and 3 bases for J; bases not matched to a gene: 3. Germline CDR1 reads LGHDT; CDR2 reads YNNKEL (reference sequence). CDR3 size: 15 residues. The CDR3 bases are TGTGCCAGCAGCCACAATAGCGGGGGCTACAATGAGCAGTTCTTC. Protein sequence: CASSHNSGGYNEQFF.